Each of the 27 T cell receptor beta chains below was sequenced from the same sample in a study of STAT5B mutations in CD4+ large granular lymphocyte leukemia. Only in-frame clones appear in the TCRdb table, and some are missing; sequencing was by immunoSEQ multiplex PCR. The table lists around 37,000 clones, around 75% of them singletons. What was sequenced was CD4+ T cells from blood buffy coats. These receptors were taken from a human donor in good health.

V is TRBV29-1 and J is TRBJ1-1; D call uncertain. CDR3 length: 13 residues. V was shortened by 7 bases and J by 0 bases, with 12 bases between the two germline ends. Germline V gives CDR1 SQVTM, CDR2 ANQGSEA. The CDR3 DNA is TGCAGCGCCCGGGCCCGAATGAACACTGAAGCTTTCTTT. This gives the protein CSARARMNTEAFF.

This clone was counted a single time. The genes are TRBV4-3 and TRBJ2-2; D unresolved. Looked up from germline, CDR1 is LGHNA and CDR2 is YSLEER. CDR3 length: 13 amino acids. Trimming took off 0 bases at V and 6 bases at J, with 5 bases between the two ends. Here the CDR3 reads CASSQDEAGELFF. The DNA for the CDR3 is TGCGCCAGCAGCCAAGATGAGGCCGGGGAGCTGTTTTTT.

This sequence joins TRBV5-4 and TRBJ1-1; D is undetermined. CDR3 size: 12 residues. The V gene lost 4 bases and the J gene lost 1 base, with 5 bases spanning the gap. Germline CDR1 SGHNT, CDR2 YYREEE (reference sequence). The CDR3 sequence is CASSRQNTEAFF. The CDR3 DNA follows: TGTGCCAGCAGCCGACAGAACACTGAAGCTTTCTTT.

The chain employs TRBV27 and TRBJ2-2; 12 bases align to TRBD1. Germline CDR1 is MNHEY and CDR2 is SMNVEV (reference sequence). V was clipped by 4 bases and J by 4 bases; unmatched bases: 1. CDR3 size: 15 residues. DNA of the CDR3: TGTGCCAGCAGTTGGGGACAGGGGGCCACCGGGGAGCTGTTTTTT. Its protein is CASSWGQGATGELFF.

This clone occurred once. The V and J genes are TRBV12-5 and TRBJ2-7, with TRBD2 matching 9 bases. The CDR3 consists of 16 residues. V was pared by 3 bases and J by 3 bases, with 9 bases of the junction left unmatched. Germline V lookup: CDR1 LGHNT, CDR2 FRNRAP. CDR3 residues: CASGFRRLAESYEQYF. The DNA of the CDR3 is TGTGCTAGTGGTTTCCGAAGACTAGCGGAGAGCTACGAGCAGTACTTC.

The rearrangement joins TRBV5-4 to TRBJ1-2, with D perhaps matching TRBD1 (6 bases). Germline lookup yields CDR1 SGHNT and CDR2 YYREEE (reference sequence). This CDR3 has 14 amino acids. V lost 0 bases and J 3 bases, leaving 9 bases between the germline ends. CDR3 region: CASSLAGGHYGYTF. In DNA, the CDR3 is TGTGCCAGCAGCTTGGCCGGGGGCCACTATGGCTACACCTTC.

This chain uses TRBV2 with TRBJ2-7, with 9 bases fitting TRBD1. This CDR3 is 14 amino acids long. J gave up 0 bases and V 6 bases, and 3 bases lay outside the gene matches. Germline loops: CDR1 SNHLY, CDR2 FYNNEI. This CDR3 is CASRGTGSSYEQYF. The CDR3 DNA follows: TGTGCCAGCAGAGGGACAGGGAGCTCCTACGAGCAGTACTTC. The entire variable domain, with the rest obtained from reference TRBV2 and TRBJ2-7, is as follows: EPEVTQTPSHQVTQMGQEVILRCVPISNHLYFYWYRQILGQKVEFLVSFYNNEISEKSEIFDDQFSVERPDGSNFTLKIRSTKLEDSAMYFCASRGTGSSYEQYFGPGTRLTVT.

This clone was seen only once. The chain couples TRBV18 to TRBJ1-1, with D uncertain. Per the germline V gene, CDR1 is KGHSH and CDR2 is LQKENI. CDR3 length: 14 residues. Trimming took 3 bases from V and 1 from J, leaving 9 bases between them. This CDR3 reads CASSPPGQNTEAFF. The DNA of the CDR3 is TGTGCCAGCTCACCCCCCGGCCAGAACACTGAAGCTTTCTTT.

The chain recombines TRBV7-3 with TRBJ2-2, with D perhaps matching TRBD1 or TRBD2 (5 bases each). V gave up 5 bases and J gave up 3 bases, with 16 bases separating them. CDR3 length: 16 residues. CDR1 is SGHTA, CDR2 FQGTGA, per germline. The CDR3 protein is CASSLTRGADTGELFF. The CDR3 DNA sequence: TGTGCCAGCAGCCTCACGAGGGGCGCGGACACCGGGGAGCTGTTTTTT. The full variable domain, its missing parts supplied by reference TRBV7-3 and TRBJ2-2, is GAGVSQTPSNKVTEKGKYVELRCDPISGHTALYWYRQSLGQGPEFLIYFQGTGAADDSGLPNDRFFAVRPEGSVSTLKIQRTERGDSAVYLCASSLTRGADTGELFFGEGSRLTVL.

This chain links TRBV5-1 with TRBJ1-6; D perhaps matches TRBD1 (6 bases). The CDR3 contains 14 residues. The V gene's germline CDR1 is SGHRS and CDR2 YFSETQ. V lost 4 bases and J lost 9, with 14 bases in between. The CDR3 region is CASSETGTRSPLHF. CDR3 sequence (DNA): TGCGCCAGCAGCGAAACCGGGACACGTTCACCCCTCCACTTT.

J is TRBJ2-2 and V is TRBV7-3, with TRBD2 matching 8 bases. Looked up from germline, CDR1 is SGHTA and CDR2 is FQGTGA. V shed 0 bases, J shed 4 bases, and the junction held 7 bases outside the gene matches. CDR3 size: 17 residues. The CDR3 DNA reads TGTGCCAGCAGCTTAACGTCGACTAGCGAGCCCACCGGGGAGCTGTTTTTT. Its protein is CASSLTSTSEPTGELFF.

V usage is TRBV2 and J usage is TRBJ2-5, with D maybe TRBD1 (6 bases). Germline assignment: CDR1 SNHLY and CDR2 FYNNEI. The CDR3 is made up of 15 amino acids. V lost 1 base, J lost 4 bases, and 13 bases lay in between. The CDR3 sequence: CASSEGMGAGETQYF. CDR3 nucleotides: TGTGCCAGCAGTGAAGGGATGGGGGCCGGAGAGACCCAGTACTTC.

The chain combines TRBV5-8 with TRBJ2-5, with D maybe TRBD1 (6 bases). The germline V and J ends were trimmed by 4 bases and 14 bases, with 15 bases remaining between them. Germline values: CDR1 SGHTS, CDR2 YDEGEE. The CDR3 consists of 11 residues. CDR3 region: CASSPKGHFYF. CDR3 nucleotides: TGTGCCAGCAGCCCGAAGGGACATTTTTACTTC.

The V and J genes are TRBV27 and TRBJ2-1, with TRBD2 identical over 13 bases. J was trimmed by 4 bases and V by 5 bases; bases with no gene match: 5. This CDR3 contains 16 residues. Germline CDR1 and CDR2: MNHEY and SMNVEV (reference sequence). This chain's CDR3 is CASSETGLAGYNEQFF. In nucleotides, the CDR3 is TGTGCCAGCAGTGAAACGGGACTAGCGGGGTACAATGAGCAGTTCTTC.

This clone came up once. V gene TRBV6-5 combines with J gene TRBJ2-7; D may match TRBD1 or TRBD2 (6 bases each). This CDR3 has 16 amino acids. Germline V gene sequence: CDR1 MNHEY, CDR2 SVGAGI. V lost 4 bases to trimming and J lost 0 bases, with 16 bases between them. CDR3: CASSLSPGASSYEQYF. In DNA, the CDR3 is TGTGCCAGCAGTTTAAGCCCGGGGGCCAGCTCCTACGAGCAGTACTTC.

V and J are TRBV7-2 and TRBJ2-3; TRBD2 matches 8 bases. Looked up from germline, CDR1 is SGHTA and CDR2 is FQGNSA. This CDR3 comprises 13 residues. Trimming at V came to 5 bases and at J to 5 bases, leaving 3 bases not matched to a gene. The CDR3 region is CASSTLAGDTQYF. CDR3 DNA sequence: TGTGCCAGCAGCACTCTAGCGGGAGATACGCAGTATTTT.

In its sample, this clone was seen a few times. This chain links TRBV27 with TRBJ1-1; 8 nucleotides line up with TRBD1. Germline trimming cut 6 bases from V and 3 bases from J; bases unmatched to any gene: 9. Germline CDR1 is MNHEY and CDR2 is SMNVEV (reference sequence). The CDR3 consists of 15 residues. CDR3: CASRTRQGMDTEAFF. CDR3 nucleotides: TGTGCCAGCAGGACCAGACAGGGGATGGACACTGAAGCTTTCTTT.

The V gene is TRBV6-6, the J gene TRBJ2-7; 7 positions agree with TRBD1. This CDR3 spans 14 amino acids. The V gene end was trimmed by 5 bases and the J gene end by 4 bases; junction bases not matched to a gene: 8. From germline, CDR1 is MNHNY and CDR2 SVGAGI (reference sequence). The CDR3 DNA is TGTGCCAGCAGTGACCGGGACAGAAATTACGAGCAGTACTTC. As protein: CASSDRDRNYEQYF.

This chain uses TRBV5-1 with TRBJ1-1; possibly TRBD1 for D (5 bases). This CDR3 region has 13 residues. Trimming removed 3 bases from V and 11 bases from J, with 17 bases in between. Germline V gene data show CDR1 as SGHRS and CDR2 as YFSETQ. CDR3 region: CASSWDGVRSAFF. Written as DNA, the CDR3 is TGCGCCAGCAGCTGGGACGGTGTGAGAAGTGCTTTCTTT.

The genes are TRBV27 and TRBJ2-1; TRBD1 agrees at 7 bases. Per germline, CDR1 MNHEY and CDR2 SMNVEV (reference sequence). This CDR3 comprises 16 residues. The junction had 8 bases not matched to a gene; V was cut back by 6 bases and J by 0 bases. CDR3 in DNA: TGTGCCAGCAGGACCGGACAGGTGAGCTCCTACAATGAGCAGTTCTTC. It yields the protein CASRTGQVSSYNEQFF.

The chain couples TRBV11-2 to TRBJ1-6; 7 nucleotides align to TRBD1. This CDR3 contains 14 residues. The V gene's germline CDR1 is SGHAT and CDR2 FQNNGV. With V trimmed by 1 base and J by 8 bases, 2 bases remained unmatched. CDR3 in amino acids: CASSLGTGHSPLHF. The CDR3 DNA reads as TGTGCCAGCAGCTTAGGGACAGGTCATTCACCCCTCCACTTT.

V and J are TRBV11-1 and TRBJ2-3, with 9 bases aligning to TRBD2. Germline V gives CDR1 SGHAT, CDR2 FQDESV (reference sequence). Trimming removed 5 bases from V and 4 bases from J; junction bases left unmatched: 7. This CDR3 contains 15 residues. The CDR3 coding sequence is TGTGCCAGCAGCGCTCTAGCGGGAACGGCAGATACGCAGTATTTT. Translation: CASSALAGTADTQYF.

The chain is built from TRBV9 and TRBJ2-5; a possible D gene is TRBD2 (7 bases). CDR1 and CDR2 (germline): SGDLS, YYNGEE. Trimming left V 3 bases short and J 7 bases short, with 22 bases between. The CDR3 loop spans 16 amino acids. The CDR3 region has the DNA TGTGCCAGCAGCGCAGGCGGGGGCTTATCGGTGGGGACCCAGTACTTC. Its translation: CASSAGGGLSVGTQYF.

This clone was observed a handful of times. J is TRBJ1-6 and V is TRBV25-1; 10 nucleotides match TRBD1. This CDR3 spans 13 amino acids. Germline trimming cut 11 bases from V and 8 bases from J; bases unmatched to any gene: 6. Germline CDR1 reads MGHDK; CDR2 reads SYGVNS. The CDR3 sequence: CACHGQGDSPLHF. Written as DNA, the CDR3 is TGTGCCTGCCATGGACAGGGGGATTCACCCCTCCACTTT.

The DNA of the CDR3 is TGTGCCAGCAGCTTGGCTTCAACCGGCAGCCTCTCCTACAATGAGCAGTTCTTC. Encoded protein: CASSLASTGSLSYNEQFF. V is TRBV5-6 and J is TRBJ2-1; D gene uncertain. CDR3 size: 18 residues. V was shortened by 0 bases and J by 0 bases, with 16 bases between the two germline ends. Germline V lookup: CDR1 SGHDT, CDR2 YYEEEE.

This clone was observed a few times. The gene calls are TRBV18 and TRBJ1-1; 8 positions agree with TRBD1. V trimming: 1 base; J trimming: 4 bases; junction bases outside the gene matches: 5. The CDR3 is 15 amino acids. From germline, CDR1 is KGHSH and CDR2 LQKENI. CDR3 coding DNA: TGTGCCAGCTCACCACGGACAGGGATATTCACTGAAGCTTTCTTT. Its translation: CASSPRTGIFTEAFF.

This chain uses TRBV10-3 with TRBJ2-6; D possibly matches TRBD1 or TRBD2 (6 bases each). This CDR3 is 16 amino acids long. Germline lookup yields CDR1 ENHRY and CDR2 SYGVKD. V was trimmed by 11 bases and J by 2 bases, leaving 19 bases between them. CDR3 sequence (DNA): TGTGCCGGAGCCGGGACCCGGGGGCCTGGGGCCAACGTCCTGACTTTC. Its protein is CAGAGTRGPGANVLTF.